This T cell receptor (beta chain) was retrieved from a study of chemoradiotherapy in HPV16-positive cancers. Study background: Candidate HPV-specific T-cell clones and common TCR motifs came from functional assays in a couple of HPV16-positive patients.

Sequencing was performed with immunoSEQ multiplex PCR; in TCRdb, only in-frame clones are kept and a portion is missing. The sample consists of 17,000 or so clones, nearly 70% of them appearing once. Germline V gene data show CDR1 as SGHTA and CDR2 as FQGNSA. Trimming removed 1 base at V and 4 bases at J, with 10 bases between. This CDR3 has 14 amino acids. The source is a human donor with HPV-associated anogenital cancer. The sample was tumor tissue, taken from a patient who underwent chemoradiotherapy. The J gene is TRBJ1-2, the V gene TRBV7-2, with a weak D call TRBD1 (6 bases). The CDR3 reads CASSLDAQGYGYTF. DNA for the CDR3: TGTGCCAGCAGCTTAGATGCACAGGGCTATGGCTACACCTTC.